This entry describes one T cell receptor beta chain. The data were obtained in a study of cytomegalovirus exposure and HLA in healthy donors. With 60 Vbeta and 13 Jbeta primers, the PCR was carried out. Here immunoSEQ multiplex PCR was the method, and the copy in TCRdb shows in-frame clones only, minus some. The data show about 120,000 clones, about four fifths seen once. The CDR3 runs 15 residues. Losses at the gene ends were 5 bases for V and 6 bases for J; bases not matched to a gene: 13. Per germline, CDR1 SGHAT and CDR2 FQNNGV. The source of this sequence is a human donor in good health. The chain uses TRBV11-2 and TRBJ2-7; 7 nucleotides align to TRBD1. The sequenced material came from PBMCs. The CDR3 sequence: CASSTLTGQGVEQYF. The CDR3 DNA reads TGTGCCAGCAGCACCTTGACAGGCCAGGGGGTCGAGCAGTACTTC.